These 30 T cell receptor beta chains originate from one sample sequenced in a study of shared clonotypes between healthy human individuals. The assay was immunoSEQ multiplex PCR, and TCRdb's table has in-frame clones only and misses some. This sample has about 2.4 million clones, with 93% found just once. The sequenced sample consisted of naive CD4+ T cells from PBMCs. Documented subset: CD45RA+ positively selected. These receptors were obtained from a man in his late teens or twenties in good health. Some clones in this sample may be carry-over from other donors' samples.

V gene TRBV5-1 combines with J gene TRBJ1-5; unclear D gene. The germline V and J ends were trimmed by 0 bases and 2 bases, with 15 bases remaining between them. The CDR3 contains 17 residues. CDR1 and CDR2 from the germline V gene are SGHRS and YFSETQ. This CDR3 is CASSLEGPYNGNQPQHF. In nucleotides, the CDR3 is TGCGCCAGCAGCTTGGAAGGACCGTACAATGGCAATCAGCCCCAGCATTTT.

In nucleotides, the CDR3 is TGTGCCAGCAGCTCCGAGGGGGCGGGAGGGCCCGGCTACAATGAGCAGTTCTTC. Protein product: CASSSEGAGGPGYNEQFF. This chain links TRBV5-8 with TRBJ2-1, with 9 bases aligning to TRBD2. Germline V gene lookup returns CDR1 SGHTS and CDR2 YDEGEE. This CDR3 comprises 18 residues. V shed 3 bases, J shed 3 bases, and the junction held 13 bases outside the gene matches. The complete variable domain, with remaining parts taken from reference TRBV5-8 and TRBJ2-1, reads EAGVTQSPTHLIKTRGQQATLRCSPISGHTSVYWYQQALGLGLQFLLWYDEGEERNRGNFPPRFSGRQFPNYSSELNVNALELEDSALYLCASSSEGAGGPGYNEQFFGPGTRLTVL.

The chain couples TRBV7-8 to TRBJ1-2; possible D gene TRBD1, 5 bases. There are 13 residues in the CDR3. Germline CDR1 SGHVS, CDR2 FQNEAQ. V lost 4 bases, J lost 4 bases, and 10 bases lay in between. The CDR3 spells CASSSGGFYGYTF. Written as DNA, the CDR3 is TGTGCCAGCAGCTCCGGGGGGTTCTATGGCTACACCTTC.

The chain recombines TRBV10-1 with TRBJ2-7, with 9 bases matching TRBD2. Per the germline V gene, CDR1 is WNHNN and CDR2 is SYGVQD (reference sequence). V was pared by 5 bases and J by 2 bases, with 4 bases of the junction left unmatched. CDR3 size: 14 residues. The CDR3 reads CASSLAGTPYEQYF. The CDR3 nucleotides read TGCGCCAGCAGTCTAGCGGGGACTCCCTACGAGCAGTACTTC.

The J gene is TRBJ2-5, the V gene TRBV7-2; D remains unclear. Trimming stripped 6 bases from V and 2 bases from J, with 16 bases between. Germline assignment: CDR1 SGHTA and CDR2 FQGNSA. The CDR3 contains 15 residues. CDR3 in DNA: TGTGCCAGCAGTCGAGGACCGCTTCTTCAAGAGACCCAGTACTTC. Protein product: CASSRGPLLQETQYF.

The chain combines TRBV19 with TRBJ2-2, with D perhaps TRBD1 (5 bases). V was trimmed by 7 bases and J by 0 bases, leaving 12 bases between them. Germline CDR1 LNHDA, CDR2 SQIVND (reference sequence). CDR3 length: 15 amino acids. The CDR3 sequence: CASNPGIANTGELFF. DNA of the CDR3: TGTGCCAGTAACCCAGGGATCGCGAACACCGGGGAGCTGTTTTTT.

The chain has TRBV5-1 and TRBJ2-1, with a possible D match to TRBD1 (6 bases). Trimming took off 9 bases at V and 6 bases at J, with 16 bases between the two ends. Germline V gives CDR1 SGHRS, CDR2 YFSETQ. The CDR3 spans 13 residues. The CDR3 DNA reads as TGCGCCACCAATGACCAGGGGCTCAATGAGCAGTTCTTC. Its translation: CATNDQGLNEQFF.

The chain combines TRBV9 with TRBJ1-3, with TRBD1 as a possible D gene (6 bases). Germline CDR1 reads SGDLS; CDR2 reads YYNGEE. The CDR3 has 17 residues. The V and J ends lost 3 bases and 0 bases respectively, with 16 bases between them. As DNA, the CDR3 is TGTGCCAGCAGCGCCCGGGACAACGCGTTCTCTGGAAACACCATATATTTT. This gives the protein CASSARDNAFSGNTIYF. Looking up the rest from reference TRBV9 and TRBJ1-3 gives the full variable domain: DSGVTQTPKHLITATGQRVTLRCSPRSGDLSVYWYQQSLDQGLQFLIQYYNGEERAKGNILERFSAQQFPDLHSELNLSSLELGDSALYFCASSARDNAFSGNTIYFGEGSWLTVV.

V is TRBV29-1 and J is TRBJ2-3, with D perhaps matching TRBD2 (6 bases). The CDR3 runs to 14 residues. CDR1 SQVTM and CDR2 ANQGSEA come from the germline V gene. V lost 4 bases and J lost 0, with 11 bases in between. In nucleotides, the CDR3 is TGCAGCGTTGCCCGGGGACTTAGCACAGATACGCAGTATTTT. It encodes CSVARGLSTDTQYF.

The chain has TRBV5-1 and TRBJ2-5; TRBD2 might be the D (6 bases). The V end lost 1 base, the J end lost 5 bases, and 15 bases lay between the germline ends. The CDR3 runs to 15 residues. From germline, CDR1 is SGHRS and CDR2 YFSETQ. CDR3 nucleotide sequence: TGCGCCAGCAGCTTGTTTTCGGAAGGAGGGGAGACCCAGTACTTC. This translates into CASSLFSEGGETQYF.

V gene TRBV27 combines with J gene TRBJ2-7; no reliable D call. The CDR3 length is 16 residues. The ends were cut back, 11 bases at V and 6 bases at J, with 29 bases in the middle. From germline, CDR1 is MNHEY and CDR2 SMNVEV (reference sequence). The CDR3 DNA reads as TGTGCCGCGGCTGACATGTTGGGCAGCTCCCAGGTCGAGCAGTACTTC. This sequence encodes CAAADMLGSSQVEQYF.

On this clone: Other nucleotide sequences in the sample specify the same CDR3. The chain recombines TRBV19 with TRBJ1-5; D is undetermined. Trimming cost V 3 bases and J 6 bases, with 9 bases left between them. The CDR3 contains 13 residues. Germline CDR1 and CDR2: LNHDA and SQIVND (reference sequence). CDR3 sequence (DNA): TGTGCCAGTAGTATCGGATGGGGTCAGCCCCAGCATTTT. It is translated as CASSIGWGQPQHF. Together with reference TRBV19 and TRBJ1-5, the CDR3 gives the full variable domain: DGGITQSPKYLFRKEGQNVTLSCEQNLNHDAMYWYRQDPGQGLRLIYYSQIVNDFQKGDIAEGYSVSREKKESFPLTVTSAQKNPTAFYLCASSIGWGQPQHFGDGTRLSIL.

Details on this clone: The same CDR3 arises from other DNA sequences in this sample as well. V is TRBV7-8 and J is TRBJ1-5; TRBD1 agrees at 10 bases. This CDR3 is 16 amino acids long. V lost 1 base, J lost 7 bases, and 7 bases stayed unmatched. CDR1 is SGHVS and CDR2 is FQNEAQ in the germline V gene. CDR3 in amino acids: CASSLEGQGIRQPQHF. The DNA of the CDR3 is TGTGCCAGCAGCTTAGAGGGACAGGGGATCAGGCAGCCCCAGCATTTT.

The genes are TRBV7-9 and TRBJ2-7; D is unresolved. CDR3 length: 18 amino acids. V shed 2 bases and J shed 2 bases, with 22 bases lying between them. The germline gives CDR1 SEHNR, CDR2 FQNEAQ (reference sequence). CDR3 in DNA: TGTGCCAGCAGCTTAACTGGCGGTCGGGCAGCACTCCCCTACGAGCAGTACTTC. It is translated as CASSLTGGRAALPYEQYF.

This clone occurred a few times. This sample also contains other DNA sequences that code for the same CDR3. V gene TRBV5-1 combines with J gene TRBJ2-3; no definite D call. The ends were cut back, 0 bases at V and 4 bases at J, with 3 bases in the middle. This CDR3 spans 12 amino acids. CDR1 and CDR2 (germline): SGHRS, YFSETQ. CDR3 loop: CASSLAADTQYF. As DNA, the CDR3 is TGCGCCAGCAGCTTGGCGGCAGATACGCAGTATTTT.

This rearrangement joins TRBV6-5 to TRBJ2-7; weak D call: TRBD2 (6 bases). CDR3 length: 13 residues. Deletions cut 5 bases from V and 4 bases from J, with 12 bases between. Per the germline V gene, CDR1 is MNHEY and CDR2 is SVGAGI. The CDR3 DNA reads as TGTGCCAGCAGTGAGAGTCGGGAGTACGAGCAGTACTTC. Protein: CASSESREYEQYF.

The chain recombines TRBV7-9 with TRBJ2-6, with D perhaps assigned TRBD1 or TRBD2 (5 bases each). The V gene lost 4 bases and the J gene lost 2 bases, with 15 bases spanning the gap. The CDR3 length is 17 residues. CDR1 is SEHNR and CDR2 is FQNEAQ in the germline V gene (reference sequence). This chain's CDR3 is CASSSFSGSAGANVLTF. DNA for the CDR3: TGTGCCAGCAGCTCATTCTCAGGGAGCGCTGGGGCCAACGTCCTGACTTTC.

This rearrangement joins TRBV7-9 to TRBJ2-2; D ambiguous. Per the germline V gene, CDR1 is SEHNR and CDR2 is FQNEAQ (reference sequence). The germline V and J ends were trimmed by 2 bases and 7 bases, with 5 bases remaining between them. There are 12 residues in the CDR3. The CDR3 spells CASSLSGGELFF. The CDR3 nucleotides are TGTGCCAGCAGCTTAAGTGGCGGGGAGCTGTTTTTT.

The count of this clone is one. The chain joins TRBV7-9 to TRBJ2-5; D is unclear. Germline CDR1 reads SEHNR; CDR2 reads FQNEAQ (reference sequence). With 2 bases removed from V and 3 bases from J, the gap between germline ends came to 4 bases. The CDR3 covers 12 residues. This chain's CDR3 is CASSLSEETQYF. The CDR3 DNA reads TGTGCCAGCAGCTTATCAGAAGAGACCCAGTACTTC.

This clone occurred once. The chain uses TRBV6-1 and TRBJ1-3; 7 nucleotides agree with TRBD1. Germline V gene data show CDR1 as MNHNS and CDR2 as SASEGT. The CDR3 has 14 amino acids. The ends lost 6 bases at V and 1 base at J; junction bases unmatched: 3. The CDR3 protein is CASRETGSGNTIYF. The CDR3 DNA reads as TGTGCCAGCAGGGAGACAGGGTCTGGAAACACCATATATTTT.

The chain joins TRBV7-9 to TRBJ1-1, with no clear D. Trimming stripped 3 bases from V and 7 bases from J, with 9 bases between. Germline CDR1 and CDR2: SEHNR and FQNEAQ (reference sequence). CDR3 length equals 12 residues. The CDR3 nucleotides read TGTGCCAGCAGCTTCATTGACGGTGAAGCTTTCTTT. Its translation: CASSFIDGEAFF.

This clone was observed a handful of times. The chain carries TRBV19 and TRBJ1-1, with D possibly being TRBD1 (5 bases). Germline values: CDR1 LNHDA, CDR2 SQIVND (reference sequence). Trimming shortened V by 1 base and J by 5 bases, and 11 bases separated the two germline ends. The CDR3 is 14 amino acids. CDR3 nucleotide sequence: TGTGCCAGTAGTATAGCAGGGCCGGGTACTGAAGCTTTCTTT. It translates to CASSIAGPGTEAFF.

This clone was recorded a few times. The chain recombines TRBV4-2 with TRBJ1-5, with D unclear. Germline-derived CDR1 and CDR2 are LGHNA and YNFKEQ. Between the trimmed V and J ends, which lost 4 bases and 3 bases, there was a span of 16 bases. The length of the CDR3 is 16 residues. CDR3: CASSLTHRVANQPQHF. The CDR3 nucleotides read TGTGCCAGCAGCCTCACGCACCGGGTCGCCAATCAGCCCCAGCATTTT.

V and J are TRBV7-9 and TRBJ2-1, with D uncertain. Germline V gives CDR1 SEHNR, CDR2 FQNEAQ (reference sequence). The CDR3 is made up of 11 amino acids. Deletions cut 4 bases from V and 12 bases from J, with 10 bases between. CDR3: CASSSLRTQFF. Written as DNA, the CDR3 is TGTGCCAGCAGCTCCTTACGTACGCAGTTCTTC.

The rearrangement joins TRBV10-3 to TRBJ1-1, with no clear D. V was clipped by 0 bases and J by 7 bases, with 15 bases between them. The CDR3 has 15 residues. Germline CDR1 reads ENHRY; CDR2 reads SYGVKD. The CDR3 is CAISESGGAEHEAFF. CDR3 coding DNA: TGTGCCATCAGTGAGTCGGGCGGCGCTGAACATGAAGCTTTCTTT.

The CDR3 sequence is CASSPLGREKLFF. Written as DNA, the CDR3 is TGTGCCAGCTCACCACTCGGTCGTGAAAAACTGTTTTTT. This sequence joins TRBV18 and TRBJ1-4, with D hard to call. The CDR3 loop spans 13 amino acids. Trimming stripped 1 base from V and 7 bases from J, with 7 bases between. The germline V gene has CDR1 KGHSH and CDR2 LQKENI. Full variable domain (remainder filled in from reference TRBV18 and TRBJ1-4): NAGVMQNPRHLVRRRGQEARLRCSPMKGHSHVYWYRQLPEEGLKFMVYLQKENIIDESGMPKERFSAEFPKEGPSILRIQQVVRGDSAAYFCASSPLGREKLFFGSGTQLSVL.

This chain links TRBV5-1 with TRBJ2-7, with 14 nucleotides matching TRBD2. Germline V gene data show CDR1 as SGHRS and CDR2 as YFSETQ. With V trimmed by 4 bases and J by 3 bases, 6 bases remained unmatched. This CDR3 contains 16 residues. Written as DNA, the CDR3 is TGCGCCAGCAGCCTGGGGACTAGCGGGAGTAACTACGAGCAGTACTTC. Translating it yields CASSLGTSGSNYEQYF.

CDR3 DNA sequence: TGTGCCAGCAGCTCCGGATGGGGGACAGGGCTATACAATGAGCAGTTCTTC. Encoded protein: CASSSGWGTGLYNEQFF. J is TRBJ2-1 and V is TRBV7-9, with 9 bases matching TRBD1. V gave up 4 bases and J gave up 4 bases; unmatched junction bases: 11. Germline V CDR1 and CDR2: SEHNR, FQNEAQ (reference sequence). This CDR3 has 17 residues.

The chain employs TRBV27 and TRBJ1-5; no definite D call. This CDR3 is 13 amino acids long. In germline, CDR1 is MNHEY, CDR2 SMNVEV (reference sequence). Trimming took 6 bases from V and 13 from J, leaving 19 bases between them. The CDR3 sequence: CASSLNSQALQHF. In DNA form, the CDR3 reads TGTGCCAGCAGCCTAAATTCCCAGGCCCTTCAGCATTTT.

The rearrangement links TRBV18 to TRBJ2-3, with 7 bases lining up with TRBD1. This CDR3 contains 15 residues. Germline V gene data show CDR1 as KGHSH and CDR2 as LQKENI. Unmatched junction bases numbered 9, after V lost 6 bases and J lost 3 bases. CDR3 nucleotide sequence: TGTGCCAGCTCGCACGGACAGGTCGGGACAGATACGCAGTATTTT. Amino acids: CASSHGQVGTDTQYF. The full variable domain, rest sourced from reference TRBV18 and TRBJ2-3, is NAGVMQNPRHLVRRRGQEARLRCSPMKGHSHVYWYRQLPEEGLKFMVYLQKENIIDESGMPKERFSAEFPKEGPSILRIQQVVRGDSAAYFCASSHGQVGTDTQYFGPGTRLTVL.